This TCR beta chain derives from a study of blood T cell repertoires in COVID-19. Turning to the study itself: Both acute and convalescent COVID-19 samples were obtained from the United States, Italy and Spain. PBMCs, B-cell-depleted T cells, or T cells were the source of the cDNA or gDNA that made up the material.

How the authors handled the data: For nucleated cells, counts were estimated from reference gene primer amplification. Sequencing was performed with immunoSEQ multiplex PCR; in TCRdb, only in-frame clones are kept and a portion is missing. That table furnishes V, J and clone size, whereas the DNA furnished D and trimming. The sample has roughly 71,000 clones, less than 90% seen once. Trimming pared 0 bases from V and 6 bases from J, leaving 8 bases between. This CDR3 contains 13 residues. Germline CDR1 is SGHTA and CDR2 is FQGNSA. The rearrangement links TRBV7-2 to TRBJ1-1; possibly TRBD1 for D (5 bases). Sequenced input: peripheral blood. This TCR derives from a man in his forties or fifties with active COVID-19. CDR3 sequence reads: CASSLAGGAEAFF. The CDR3 DNA is TGTGCCAGCAGCTTAGCGGGGGGGGCTGAAGCTTTCTTT.